This TCR beta chain emerged from a study of blood T cell repertoires in COVID-19. Study information: There were acute and convalescent COVID-19 samples, and they came from the United States, Italy and Spain. From T cells, B-cell-depleted T cells, or PBMCs came the material, which was cDNA or gDNA.

With 4 bases removed from V and 2 bases from J, the gap between germline ends came to 18 bases. The CDR3 is 16 amino acids. Germline CDR1 reads MNHNS; CDR2 reads SASEGT. Original analysis: Using reference gene primer amplification, nucleated cell counts were estimated. Generated by immunoSEQ multiplex PCR, the TCRdb table keeps only in-frame clones and is missing some. V and J calls and clone size are as listed in that table; D and trimming were resolved from the DNA. The repertoire includes approximately 470,000 clones, approximately 83% of them detected once, and approximately 3% sits in the top ten.

This TCR derives from a human donor in a cohort sampled during active COVID-19. This chain connects TRBV6-1 to TRBJ2-7; perhaps TRBD1 as D (6 bases). Sequencing was done on a sample of peripheral blood. The CDR3 reads CASSALRDINPYEQYF. The CDR3 DNA is TGTGCCAGCAGTGCCCTCCGGGACATAAATCCCTACGAGCAGTACTTC.